The source of this T cell receptor (beta chain) is a study of blood T cell repertoires in COVID-19. As for the study in general: Donors in the United States, Italy and Spain gave samples during acute or convalescent COVID-19. The analysed material was cDNA or gDNA that came from T cells, B-cell-depleted T cells, or PBMCs.

In the authors' methods: How many nucleated cells were present was estimated from reference gene primer amplification. Some clones are missing from TCRdb's copy, which holds only in-frame ones; the method was immunoSEQ multiplex PCR. Clone size and V and J calls were adopted from that table, with D and trimming inferred from the DNA. The table lists 350,000 or so clones, roughly 90% of them singletons. Enrolled during active infection, Seattle patients were then followed longitudinally. Germline assignment: CDR1 SGHAT and CDR2 FQNNGV. V lost 1 base and J lost 4, with 10 bases in between. This CDR3 has 14 amino acids.

The clonotype comes from a woman aged 55-75 years with COVID-19, enrolled during active disease. Sequenced material: peripheral blood. The rearrangement links TRBV11-2 to TRBJ1-2; a weak D match, TRBD1 (6 bases). The CDR3 DNA is TGTGCCAGCAGCTTAGGTGGACAGTTCTATGGCTACACCTTC. Its protein product is CASSLGGQFYGYTF. The entire variable domain, with the rest obtained from reference TRBV11-2 and TRBJ1-2, is as follows: EAGVAQSPRYKIIEKRQSVAFWCNPISGHATLYWYQQILGQGPKLLIQFQNNGVVDDSQLPKDRFSAERLKGVDSTLKIQPAKLEDSAVYLCASSLGGQFYGYTFGSGTRLTVV.